This T cell receptor (beta chain) emerged from a study of early T cells in non-severe SARS-CoV-2 infection. Study-wide context: Sequencing input comprised bulk RNA from unsorted whole blood; chain pairing was not available. The study, taken as a whole, reports: VDJdb matching skewed toward anti-spike CD8 responses, missing private and CD4 specificities.

Worth noting for this clonotype: Its antigen is still unknown.

Individual cDNA molecules were tagged with unique molecular identifiers, the study reported. TCRdb re-called the 5' RACE reads through MiXCR, storing one row per CDR3 protein. The data show approximately 70,000 distinct CDR3 sequences, with approximately 12% seen just once and 15% to 19% held by the top ten. The germline V gene has CDR1 SGHDT and CDR2 YYEEEE. The CDR3 sequence is 16 residues long. V gave up 1 base and J gave up 2 bases, with 16 bases separating them. The chain uses TRBV5-6 and TRBJ2-7; perhaps D is TRBD1 or TRBD2 (5 bases each). The material was whole blood, obtained at baseline. The receptor was derived from an adult who was a healthcare worker with PCR-confirmed SARS-CoV-2 infection or an uninfected control (not recorded which). The donor label of this sample is uncertain. This chain's CDR3 is CASSLTGTGRPYEQYF. DNA for the CDR3: TGTGCCAGCAGCTTGACCGGGACCGGCAGGCCCTACGAGCAGTACTTC. The full variable domain, rest sourced from reference TRBV5-6 and TRBJ2-7, is DAGVTQSPTHLIKTRGQQVTLRCSPKSGHDTVSWYQQALGQGPQFIFQYYEEEERQRGNFPDRFSGHQFPNYSSELNVNALLLGDSALYLCASSLTGTGRPYEQYFGPGTRLTVT.